This TCR beta chain was retrieved from a study of blood T cell repertoires in COVID-19. Across the whole study: From T cells, B-cell-depleted T cells, or PBMCs came the material, which was cDNA or gDNA.

V was trimmed by 3 bases and J by 2 bases, leaving 14 bases between them. The CDR3 loop spans 16 amino acids. Germline lookup yields CDR1 KGHSH and CDR2 LQKENI. Profiling relied on immunoSEQ multiplex PCR, and the TCRdb table lists in-frame clones only, not all of them. The sample includes around 200,000 clones, over 75% of them seen just once. The study drew participants aged about 18 to 95 years from around 24 US areas. The receptor's source is a woman aged 18 to 35 who had recovered from COVID-19. The V and J genes are TRBV18 and TRBJ2-1; D is possibly TRBD2 (6 bases). Sequencing was performed on PBMCs or T cells enriched from blood (not recorded which). CDR3 coding DNA: TGTGCCAGCTCACCTTACGGGACTCGTACCTACAATGAGCAGTTCTTC. Translated, it gives CASSPYGTRTYNEQFF.